This T cell receptor beta chain derives from a study of CD8+ T cells in alopecia areata (dated by TCRdb to 2016 to 2019). Context from the whole study: Treated patients were enrolled in an open-label pilot trial of oral tofacitinib, 5 to 10 mg twice daily, for moderate-to-severe alopecia areata. In both human patients and the C3H/HeJ mouse model, the study applied high-throughput TCRbeta sequencing to look at T cell clonal expansion in alopecia areata. RNA was extracted with the PAXgene miRNA kit for fixed scalp, the miRNeasy kit for PBMCs, and the RNeasy kit for mouse skin. Biopsies were taken from tofacitinib-treated patients at baseline and at 4 and 24 weeks of treatment, and a later scalp biopsy was taken in several of the tofacitinib-treated patients. Tofacitinib was administered for 6 to 18 months, and 6 months of follow-up off drug were then conducted to assess delayed response and recurrence. Disease severity in treated patients was measured with the SALT score, which quantifies the percentage of affected scalp surface area. immunoSEQ multiplex PCR using 35 Vbeta forward primers and 13 Jbeta reverse primers was used to amplify TCRbeta CDR3 regions. Scalp tissue and sorted CD4+ and CD8+ peripheral blood T cells from patchy and totalis/universalis alopecia areata patients and from healthy controls were covered by human TCRbeta sequencing. Clonality in the scalp was compared among normal scalp (n=4), patchy alopecia areata scalp (n=8), and alopecia totalis/universalis scalp (n=8). General study outcomes and caveats: Many expanded lesional clones persisted in scalp and blood during tofacitinib treatment, which may partly explain relapse after stopping treatment. Shared TCR sequences between patients were less evident than in mice, which may be partly attributable to HLA diversity in the patient population. Because the treated cohort was small and included a single nonresponder, larger studies are needed to assess links between baseline CD8+ expansion and response. Tofacitinib significantly decreased scalp clonality and the number of expanded CD8+ clones among the top 100 scalp clones. Compared with normal scalp, lesional scalp had higher clonality and more expanded CD8+ clones, particularly in alopecia totalis/universalis, a pattern that suggests antigenic drive. Resident alphabeta T cells in normal human skin are also sequenced, complicating scalp TCR repertoire analysis, unlike mouse skin dominated by gammadelta T cells.

The library was made by the immunoSEQ multiplex PCR assay. To provide template for TCR sequencing, every sample had RNA extracted and reverse transcribed into cDNA. First-strand cDNA was synthesized using SuperScript III with a 2:1 mix of oligo-dT and random hexamers. Amplification bias was assessed with a synthetic immune receptor repertoire, and residual bias was removed computationally. As for how the authors treated the data: Raw reads were preprocessed to remove errors, and CDR3 was defined according to IMGT conventions as the region from the conserved cysteine to phenylalanine. Clonality was computed by normalizing Shannon entropy by log2 of the number of productive unique TCRs and subtracting the result from 1. Scalp TCRbeta sequences were cross-referenced with sorted blood CD4 and CD8 repertoires so that the CD4 or CD8 identity of scalp clones could be inferred. In TCRdb, the immuneACCESS table is reduced to in-frame sequences with V and J assigned. These tables do not hold every clone; where another copy was compared, an unresolved V gene accounts for under half, and the others remain unexplained. V, J and clone size derive from that table, while D and trimming were established from the DNA sequence. Counted in this sample were some 110,000 clones; roughly 50% of them appeared once. More than 10% of the sample belongs to the ten largest clones.

Reading the label with the study, this specimen's time point is: around 24 weeks on oral tofacitinib. The treatment or condition label here, explained by the study, means: oral pan-JAK inhibitor, 5-10 mg twice daily. Lesional scalp punch biopsies and peripheral blood were obtained from alopecia areata patients. PBMCs were isolated by density centrifugation and stained for CD3, CD4 and CD8, after which CD4+ and CD8+ T cells were sorted on a FACSAria. CDR1 and CDR2, looked up from the germline V gene, are SGHTA and FQGNSA. Ends trimmed: V by 0 bases, J by 2 bases; bases unmatched to a gene: 2. Measured from the cysteine to the phenylalanine, the CDR3 is 16 residues long. Just CDR3 DNA is preserved here, 48 bases in frame from base 1. This clone occurred a few times. The clone's antigen remains unknown. No much larger clone is present one base from it, and per-base qualities are unavailable.

The rearrangement joined TRBV7-2 to TRBJ2-4, and 9 junction bases match TRBD2. This TCR was sampled from a human donor with alopecia areata. This sample comprised CD8+ T cells sorted from blood, obtained at week 24, from a patient treated with tofacitinib. The DNA sequence is TGTGCCAGCAGCTTAGCGGCGGGGGGGCCCAAAAACATTCAGTACTTC. Translated, this is CASSLAAGGPKNIQYF. Full variable domain (CDR3 extended with the reference TRBV7-2 and TRBJ2-4 proteins): GAGVSQSPSNKVTEKGKDVELRCDPISGHTALYWYRQSLGQGLEFLIYFQGNSAPDKSGLPSDRFSAERTGGSVSTLTIQRTQQEDSAVYLCASSLAAGGPKNIQYFGAGTRLSVL.